A selection of T cell receptor beta chains follows, all from one sample in a study of siplizumab effects on memory and regulatory T cells. Here immunoSEQ multiplex PCR was the method, and the copy in TCRdb shows in-frame clones only, minus some. The sample has about 50,000 clones, roughly 93% seen once. Sequencing was carried out using CD8+ T cells sorted from blood. These receptors were collected from a human donor in good health. Both conserved end residues are part of each CDR3. Fields, in order: CDR3 DNA, CDR3 protein, V gene, clone size, D gene, J gene. D genes are given only for firm matches. Size values are once, few and many counts, or a class for expanded clones, and some rows have none.

TGTGCCAGCAGCGTAGTGGGACTAGTATTCAATGAGCAGTTCTTC,CASSVVGLVFNEQFF,TRBV9,NA,TRBD2,TRBJ2-1
TGTGCCAGCAGTTCTTTTTGGGCGGGGGCCTACGAGCAGTACTTC,CASSSFWAGAYEQYF,TRBV27,NA,TRBD2,TRBJ2-7
TGTGCCAGCACCAAGGCGGGGGGTCGGGTTCAGCCCCAGCATTTT,CASTKAGGRVQPQHF,TRBV28,NA,NA,TRBJ1-5
TGTGCCAGCAGCTTAGATCCCCTGAACTATGGCTACACCTTC,CASSLDPLNYGYTF,TRBV11-2,NA,NA,TRBJ1-2
TGTGCCAGCAGCCCCGGACTGCCGGTCCAAGAGACCCAGTACTTC,CASSPGLPVQETQYF,TRBV14,NA,NA,TRBJ2-5
TGTGCCAGCAGCTTTGCGGGGGTTGTTGAGCAGTTCTTC,CASSFAGVVEQFF,TRBV11-2,NA,TRBD2,TRBJ2-1
TGTGCCAGCAGCTTCTCCCTATTCTTC,CASSFSLFF,TRBV7-2,NA,NA,TRBJ2-1
TGTGCCAGCAGCTTAGGGGCTCTCAATGAGCAGTTCTTC,CASSLGALNEQFF,TRBV11-2,NA,NA,TRBJ2-1
TGTGCCAGCAAGAGGGGCGGCACAGATACGCAGTATTTT,CASKRGGTDTQYF,TRBV27,NA,NA,TRBJ2-3
TGCAGCGTTGAAGCCGGAGGGCGGGAGGTGACAGATACGCAGTATTTT,CSVEAGGREVTDTQYF,TRBV29-1,NA,TRBD2,TRBJ2-3
TGCGCCAGCAGCCAAGACAGGACTAGCGGGAATGAGCAGTTCTTC,CASSQDRTSGNEQFF,TRBV4-1,NA,TRBD2,TRBJ2-1
TGTGCCAGCAGTTCCCCGGCCCGAGGAGCCGAGCAGTACTTC,CASSSPARGAEQYF,TRBV6-5,NA,NA,TRBJ2-7
TGTGCCAGCAGCTGGGGACCCTTCAGCGGGAGGCCCACAGATACGCAGTATTTT,CASSWGPFSGRPTDTQYF,TRBV7-9,NA,TRBD2,TRBJ2-3
TGTGCCAGCTTATTCAGCGGAGAGGGGAACACCGGGGAGCTGTTTTTT,CASLFSGEGNTGELFF,TRBV11-2,NA,NA,TRBJ2-2
TGTGCCAGCAGTTTCCCCGGGACTGGCACCGGGGAGCTGTTTTTT,CASSFPGTGTGELFF,TRBV27,NA,NA,TRBJ2-2
TGTGCCAGCAGTTCCGGACCCTATAAGGGAGGCTACACCTTC,CASSSGPYKGGYTF,TRBV6-5,once,NA,TRBJ1-2
TGCGCCAGCAGCCCCGGGACAGGGCGAGAGACCCAGTACTTC,CASSPGTGRETQYF,TRBV4-1,NA,TRBD1,TRBJ2-5
TGTGCCAGCAGCCCCGTCCGCACGGGGTATTACGAGCAGTACTTC,CASSPVRTGYYEQYF,TRBV14,NA,NA,TRBJ2-7
TGCGCCAGCAGCCAAGGGTCACCCAGGAATCAGCCCCAGCATTTT,CASSQGSPRNQPQHF,TRBV4-1,NA,NA,TRBJ1-5
TGTGCCAGTAGTCCTAGGACCGATACGCAGTATTTT,CASSPRTDTQYF,TRBV19,NA,NA,TRBJ2-3
TGTGCCAGCAGCGACTCATCCTGGGAGACCCAGTACTTC,CASSDSSWETQYF,TRBV7-9,NA,NA,TRBJ2-5
TGTGCCAGCAGCTCGGGGGACAGCCAGCCCCAGCATTTT,CASSSGDSQPQHF,TRBV13,NA,TRBD1,TRBJ1-5
TGTGCCAGTAGTCCCTGGGACAGCAGCAACGAGCAGTACTTC,CASSPWDSSNEQYF,TRBV19,NA,TRBD1,TRBJ2-7
TGTGCCAGCAGCGTAGCTACTTCCGGGGCCCCCTATGGCTACACCTTC,CASSVATSGAPYGYTF,TRBV9,NA,NA,TRBJ1-2
TGCGCCAGCAGCACCCGACTAGCGGGAGGGTCCTACGAGCAGTACTTC,CASSTRLAGGSYEQYF,TRBV4-1,NA,TRBD2,TRBJ2-7
TGTGCCAGTTCAATAGACAATGAGCAGTTCTTC,CASSIDNEQFF,TRBV6-6,once,NA,TRBJ2-1